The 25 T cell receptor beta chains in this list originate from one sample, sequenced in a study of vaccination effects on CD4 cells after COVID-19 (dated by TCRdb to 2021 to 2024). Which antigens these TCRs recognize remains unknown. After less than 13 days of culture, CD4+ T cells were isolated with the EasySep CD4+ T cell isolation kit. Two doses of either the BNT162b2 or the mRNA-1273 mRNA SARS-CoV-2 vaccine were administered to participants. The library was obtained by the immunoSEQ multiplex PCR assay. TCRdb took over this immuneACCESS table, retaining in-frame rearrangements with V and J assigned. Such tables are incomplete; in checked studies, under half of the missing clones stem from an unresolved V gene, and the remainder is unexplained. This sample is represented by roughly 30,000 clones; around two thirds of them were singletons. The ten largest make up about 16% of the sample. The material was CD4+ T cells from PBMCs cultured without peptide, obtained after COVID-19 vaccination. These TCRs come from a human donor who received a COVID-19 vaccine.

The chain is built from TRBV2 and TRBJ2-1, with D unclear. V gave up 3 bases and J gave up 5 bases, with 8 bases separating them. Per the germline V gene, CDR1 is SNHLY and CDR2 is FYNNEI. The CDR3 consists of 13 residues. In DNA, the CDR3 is TGTGCCAGCAGTGACGGACCGAACAATGAGCAGTTCTTC. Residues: CASSDGPNNEQFF.

CDR3 DNA: TGTGCCAGCACCACAGGGTTCCAAGAGACCCAGTACTTC. Protein sequence: CASTTGFQETQYF. V and J are TRBV5-4 and TRBJ2-5, with a weak D call TRBD1 (6 bases). Trimming took off 6 bases at V and 1 base at J, with 10 bases between the two ends. Germline V gives CDR1 SGHNT, CDR2 YYREEE (reference sequence). The length of the CDR3 is 13 residues.

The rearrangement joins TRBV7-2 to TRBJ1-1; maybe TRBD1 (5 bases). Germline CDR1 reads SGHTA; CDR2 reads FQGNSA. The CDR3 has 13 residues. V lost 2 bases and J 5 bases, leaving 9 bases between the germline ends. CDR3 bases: TGTGCCAGCAGCTTAAATAGGGGTACTGAAGCTTTCTTT. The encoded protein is CASSLNRGTEAFF.

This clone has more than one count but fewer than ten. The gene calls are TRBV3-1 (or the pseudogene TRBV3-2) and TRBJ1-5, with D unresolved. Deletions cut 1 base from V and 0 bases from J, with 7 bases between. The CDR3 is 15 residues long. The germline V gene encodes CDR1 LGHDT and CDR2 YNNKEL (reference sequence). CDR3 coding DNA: TGTGCCAGCAGCCAAGGTGTGAATAGCAATCAGCCCCAGCATTTT. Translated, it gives CASSQGVNSNQPQHF.

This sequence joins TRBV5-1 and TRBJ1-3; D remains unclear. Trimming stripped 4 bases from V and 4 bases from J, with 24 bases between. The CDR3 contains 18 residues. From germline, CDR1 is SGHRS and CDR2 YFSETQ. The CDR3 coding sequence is TGCGCCAGCAGCCTCACGGGAGGAAGAGAGGGCTGGGGAAACACCATATATTTT. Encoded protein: CASSLTGGREGWGNTIYF.

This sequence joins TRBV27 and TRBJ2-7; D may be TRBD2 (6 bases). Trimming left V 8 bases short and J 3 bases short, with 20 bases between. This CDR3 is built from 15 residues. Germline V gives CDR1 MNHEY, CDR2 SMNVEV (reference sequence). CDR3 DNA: TGTGCCAGCGGCGGGGTACCTAAGGGGAACTACGAGCAGTACTTC. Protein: CASGGVPKGNYEQYF.

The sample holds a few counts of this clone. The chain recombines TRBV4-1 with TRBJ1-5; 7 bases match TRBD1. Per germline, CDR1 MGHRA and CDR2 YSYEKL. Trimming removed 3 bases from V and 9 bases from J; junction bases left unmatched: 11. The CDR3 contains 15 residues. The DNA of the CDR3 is TGCGCCAGCAGCCATCACAAAGGGGACAGCGGGCCCCAGCATTTT. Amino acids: CASSHHKGDSGPQHF.

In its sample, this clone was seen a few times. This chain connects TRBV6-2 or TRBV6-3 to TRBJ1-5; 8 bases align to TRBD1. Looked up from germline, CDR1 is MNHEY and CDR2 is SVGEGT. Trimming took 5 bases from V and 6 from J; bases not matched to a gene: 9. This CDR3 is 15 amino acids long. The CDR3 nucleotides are TGTGCCAGCAGTGGGAGACAGGGGATAAGTCAGCCCCAGCATTTT. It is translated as CASSGRQGISQPQHF.

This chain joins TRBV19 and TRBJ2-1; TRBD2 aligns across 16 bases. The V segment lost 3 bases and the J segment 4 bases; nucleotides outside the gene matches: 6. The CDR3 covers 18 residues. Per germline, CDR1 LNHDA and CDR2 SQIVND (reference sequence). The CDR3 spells CASSIAGTSGGGYNEQFF. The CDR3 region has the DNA TGTGCCAGTAGTATCGCCGGGACTAGCGGGGGGGGGTACAATGAGCAGTTCTTC.

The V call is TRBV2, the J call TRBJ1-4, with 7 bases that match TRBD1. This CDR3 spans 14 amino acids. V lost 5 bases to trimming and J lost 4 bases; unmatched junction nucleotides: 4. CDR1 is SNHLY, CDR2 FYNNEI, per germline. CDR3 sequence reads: CASSPQGVNEKLFF. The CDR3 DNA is TGTGCCAGCAGTCCCCAGGGGGTTAATGAAAAACTGTTTTTT.

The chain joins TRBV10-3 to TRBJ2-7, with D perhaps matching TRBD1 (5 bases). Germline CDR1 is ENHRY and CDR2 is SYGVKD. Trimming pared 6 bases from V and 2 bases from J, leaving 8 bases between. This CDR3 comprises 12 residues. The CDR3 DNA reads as TGTGCCATCAGGGGGCTGACCTACGAGCAGTACTTC. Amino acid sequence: CAIRGLTYEQYF.

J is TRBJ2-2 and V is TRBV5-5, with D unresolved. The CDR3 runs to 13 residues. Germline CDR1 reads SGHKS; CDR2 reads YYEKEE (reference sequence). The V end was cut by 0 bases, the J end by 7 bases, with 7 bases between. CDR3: CASSLGSGGELFF. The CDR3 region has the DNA TGTGCCAGCAGCTTGGGGTCGGGCGGGGAGCTGTTTTTT.

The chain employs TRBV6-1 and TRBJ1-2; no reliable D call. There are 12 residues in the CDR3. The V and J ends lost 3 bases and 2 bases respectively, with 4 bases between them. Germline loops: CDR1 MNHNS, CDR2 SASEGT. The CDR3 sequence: CASSERNYGYTF. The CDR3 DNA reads TGTGCCAGCAGTGAGAGAAACTATGGCTACACCTTC.

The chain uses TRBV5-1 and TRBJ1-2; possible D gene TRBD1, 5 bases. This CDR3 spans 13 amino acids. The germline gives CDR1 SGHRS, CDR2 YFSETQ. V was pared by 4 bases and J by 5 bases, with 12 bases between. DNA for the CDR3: TGCGCCAGCAGCGTGGGGGGTGAATATGGCTACACCTTC. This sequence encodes CASSVGGEYGYTF.

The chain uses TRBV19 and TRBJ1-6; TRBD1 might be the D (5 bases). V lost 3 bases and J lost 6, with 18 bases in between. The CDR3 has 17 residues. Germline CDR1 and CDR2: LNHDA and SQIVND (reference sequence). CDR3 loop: CASSMDNPRVSNSPLHF. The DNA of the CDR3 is TGTGCCAGTAGTATGGATAACCCCAGGGTGTCTAATTCACCCCTCCACTTT.

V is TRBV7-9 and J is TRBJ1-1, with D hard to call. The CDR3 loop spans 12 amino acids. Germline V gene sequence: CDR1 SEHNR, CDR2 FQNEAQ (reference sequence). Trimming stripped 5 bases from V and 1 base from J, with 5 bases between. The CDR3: CASSHSNTEAFF. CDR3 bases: TGTGCCAGCAGCCATTCGAACACTGAAGCTTTCTTT. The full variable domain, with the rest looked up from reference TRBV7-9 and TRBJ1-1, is DTGVSQNPRHKITKRGQNVTFRCDPISEHNRLYWYRQTLGQGPEFLTYFQNEAQLEKSRLLSDRFSAERPKGSFSTLEIQRTEQGDSAMYLCASSHSNTEAFFGQGTRLTVV.

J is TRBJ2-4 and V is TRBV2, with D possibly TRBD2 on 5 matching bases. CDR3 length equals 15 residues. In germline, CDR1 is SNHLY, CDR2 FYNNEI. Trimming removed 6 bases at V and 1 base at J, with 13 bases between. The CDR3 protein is CASRDSSGAKNIQYF. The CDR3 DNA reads TGTGCCAGCAGGGACTCCTCTGGGGCCAAAAACATTCAGTACTTC.

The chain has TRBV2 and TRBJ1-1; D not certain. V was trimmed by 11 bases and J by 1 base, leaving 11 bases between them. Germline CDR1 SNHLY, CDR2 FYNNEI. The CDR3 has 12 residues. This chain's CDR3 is CASRLPNTEAFF. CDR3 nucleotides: TGTGCCTCCAGGTTGCCGAACACTGAAGCTTTCTTT.

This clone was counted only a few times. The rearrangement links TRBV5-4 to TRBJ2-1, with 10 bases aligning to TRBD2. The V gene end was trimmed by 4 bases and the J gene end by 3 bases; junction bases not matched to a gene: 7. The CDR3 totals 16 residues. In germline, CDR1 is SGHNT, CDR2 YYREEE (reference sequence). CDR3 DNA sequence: TGTGCCAGCAGCCCACGGACTAGCGGTGACTACAATGAGCAGTTCTTC. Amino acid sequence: CASSPRTSGDYNEQFF.

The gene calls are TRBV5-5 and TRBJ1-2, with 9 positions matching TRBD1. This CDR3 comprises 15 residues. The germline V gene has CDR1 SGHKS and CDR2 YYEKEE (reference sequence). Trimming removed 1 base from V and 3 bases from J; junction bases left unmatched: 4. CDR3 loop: CASSLRTGAYYGYTF. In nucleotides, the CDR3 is TGTGCCAGCAGCTTGAGGACAGGGGCCTACTATGGCTACACCTTC.

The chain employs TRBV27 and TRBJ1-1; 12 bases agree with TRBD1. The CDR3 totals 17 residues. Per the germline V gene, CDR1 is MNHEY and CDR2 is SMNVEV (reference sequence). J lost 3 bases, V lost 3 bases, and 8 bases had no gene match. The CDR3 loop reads CASSLTGTGGLDTEAFF. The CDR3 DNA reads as TGTGCCAGCAGTTTGACCGGGACAGGGGGCCTGGACACTGAAGCTTTCTTT.

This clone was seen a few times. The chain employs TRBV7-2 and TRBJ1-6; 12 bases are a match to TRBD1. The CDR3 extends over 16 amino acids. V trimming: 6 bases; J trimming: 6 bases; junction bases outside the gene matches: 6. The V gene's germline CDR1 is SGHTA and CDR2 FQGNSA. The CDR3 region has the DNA TGTGCCAGCAGGGCAGGGACAGGGGGCGGTAATTCACCCCTCCACTTT. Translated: CASRAGTGGGNSPLHF.

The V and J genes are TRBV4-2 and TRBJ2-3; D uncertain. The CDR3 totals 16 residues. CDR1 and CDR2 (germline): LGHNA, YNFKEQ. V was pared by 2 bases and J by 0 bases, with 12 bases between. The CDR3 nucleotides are TGTGCCAGCAGCCAATATGTCAAATCTAGCACAGATACGCAGTATTTT. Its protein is CASSQYVKSSTDTQYF.

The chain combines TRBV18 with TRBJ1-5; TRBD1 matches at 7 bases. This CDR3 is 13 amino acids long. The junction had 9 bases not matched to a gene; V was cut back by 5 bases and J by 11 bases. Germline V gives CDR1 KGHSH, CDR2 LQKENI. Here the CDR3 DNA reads TGTGCCAGCTCAACGGACAGGTCCGGAGCCCAGCATTTT. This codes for CASSTDRSGAQHF. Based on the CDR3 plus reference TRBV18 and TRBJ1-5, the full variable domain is NAGVMQNPRHLVRRRGQEARLRCSPMKGHSHVYWYRQLPEEGLKFMVYLQKENIIDESGMPKERFSAEFPKEGPSILRIQQVVRGDSAAYFCASSTDRSGAQHFGDGTRLSIL.

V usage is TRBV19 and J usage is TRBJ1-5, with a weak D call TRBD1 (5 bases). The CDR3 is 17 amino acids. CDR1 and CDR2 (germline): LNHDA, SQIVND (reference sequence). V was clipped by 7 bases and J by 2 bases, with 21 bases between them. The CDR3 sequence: CASIPGGFPSGNQPQHF. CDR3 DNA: TGTGCCAGTATCCCGGGGGGGTTCCCCTCGGGCAATCAGCCCCAGCATTTT.